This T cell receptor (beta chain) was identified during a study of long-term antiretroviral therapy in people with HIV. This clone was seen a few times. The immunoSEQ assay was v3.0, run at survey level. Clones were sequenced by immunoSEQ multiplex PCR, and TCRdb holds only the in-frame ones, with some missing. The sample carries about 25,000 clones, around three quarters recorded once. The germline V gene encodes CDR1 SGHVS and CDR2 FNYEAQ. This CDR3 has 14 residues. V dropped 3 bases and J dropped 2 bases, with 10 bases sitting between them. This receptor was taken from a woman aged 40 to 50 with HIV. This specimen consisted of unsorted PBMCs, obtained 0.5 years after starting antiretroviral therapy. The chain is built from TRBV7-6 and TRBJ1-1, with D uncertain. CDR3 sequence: CASSFGNRNTEAFF. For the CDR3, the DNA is TGTGCCAGCAGCTTTGGCAACAGAAACACTGAAGCTTTCTTT.